The 13 T cell receptor beta chains presented below share a single source sample, sequenced in a study of CD8 T cells in ankylosing spondylitis. General observations from the study: Seemingly distinctive of ankylosing spondylitis blood was a TCR beta motif formed by eight highly homologous variants.

TCRdb re-derived calls from the 5' RACE reads in MiXCR, one entry per CDR3 protein. The sample shows 800,000 to 900,000 distinct CDR3 sequences, roughly 12% of them seen only once. The antigens for these receptors are not known. Sequencing was done on a sample of blood, either unsorted or a sorted T cell fraction (not recorded which). The receptors derive from a male donor with ankylosing spondylitis.

This rearrangement joins TRBV18 to TRBJ2-5; D is undetermined. Germline-derived CDR1 and CDR2 are KGHSH and LQKENI. The CDR3 totals 14 residues. V was trimmed by 2 bases and J by 4 bases, leaving 11 bases between them. The DNA for the CDR3 is TGTGCCAGCTCACCAAGCGCCTCGGGAGAGACCCAGTACTTC. The encoded protein is CASSPSASGETQYF.

This chain connects TRBV4-2 to TRBJ2-1, with 8 bases identical to TRBD2. Trimming removed 4 bases from V and 0 bases from J; junction bases left unmatched: 17. The CDR3 sequence is 20 residues long. CDR1 and CDR2 from the germline V gene are LGHNA and YNFKEQ. For the CDR3, the DNA is TGTGCCAGCAGCCGGAAACCCGGGACTAGTACCGCCAGCTCCTACAATGAGCAGTTCTTC. As protein: CASSRKPGTSTASSYNEQFF.

This clonotype has only a few counts. The gene calls are TRBV6-5 and TRBJ1-2; the D is unclear. The V gene lost 0 bases and the J gene lost 3 bases, with 11 bases spanning the gap. This CDR3 contains 15 residues. Germline V gene sequence: CDR1 MNHEY, CDR2 SVGAGI. The CDR3 sequence is CASSYSSVSYYGYTF. In nucleotides, the CDR3 is TGTGCCAGCAGTTACTCGTCCGTGTCTTACTATGGCTACACCTTC.

The chain joins TRBV6-1 to TRBJ2-2; 10 bases match TRBD2. Germline V gives CDR1 MNHNS, CDR2 SASEGT. This CDR3 is 17 amino acids long. V was pared by 6 bases and J by 2 bases, with 9 bases of the junction left unmatched. The CDR3 coding sequence is TGTGCCAGCAGGTCCCCTGAACTAGCGGGAAACACCGGGGAGCTGTTTTTT. Translating it yields CASRSPELAGNTGELFF.

The chain is built from TRBV28 and TRBJ2-1; no clear D gene. Trimming left V 6 bases short and J 8 bases short, with 14 bases between. CDR3 length: 13 amino acids. The germline gives CDR1 MDHEN, CDR2 SYDVKM. CDR3 region: CASRLPGRYEQFF. The CDR3 DNA reads as TGTGCCAGCAGATTACCCGGTCGATATGAGCAGTTCTTC.

The chain recombines TRBV18 with TRBJ1-2; D is undetermined. The germline V gene encodes CDR1 KGHSH and CDR2 LQKENI. The CDR3 has 15 amino acids. V was clipped by 3 bases and J by 0 bases, with 11 bases between them. For the CDR3, the DNA is TGTGCCAGCTCACCTGATAGGTCAGCTAACTATGGCTACACCTTC. Protein: CASSPDRSANYGYTF. Together with reference TRBV18 and TRBJ1-2, the CDR3 gives the full variable domain: NAGVMQNPRHLVRRRGQEARLRCSPMKGHSHVYWYRQLPEEGLKFMVYLQKENIIDESGMPKERFSAEFPKEGPSILRIQQVVRGDSAAYFCASSPDRSANYGYTFGSGTRLTVV.

Only a few counts were recorded for this clonotype. The chain joins TRBV20-1 to TRBJ1-5; no clear D gene. CDR1 and CDR2 from the germline V gene are DFQATT and SNEGSKA (reference sequence). The CDR3 extends over 16 amino acids. Deletions cut 4 bases from V and 0 bases from J, with 16 bases between. CDR3 coding DNA: TGCAGTGCTACCCGAAGGGCCCACAGTAGCAATCAGCCCCAGCATTTT. Translating it yields CSATRRAHSSNQPQHF.

The V gene is TRBV20-1, the J gene TRBJ2-3; the match to TRBD2 covers 10 bases. From germline, CDR1 is DFQATT and CDR2 SNEGSKA (reference sequence). The junction had 10 bases not matched to a gene; V was cut back by 6 bases and J by 4 bases. CDR3 size: 15 residues. DNA for the CDR3: TGCAGTGCCGAGCGCCCTAGCGGGAGAGCAGATACGCAGTATTTT. It specifies CSAERPSGRADTQYF.

This clonotype was counted a few times. The chain employs TRBV10-3 and TRBJ2-5; no clear D. In germline, CDR1 is ENHRY, CDR2 SYGVKD. This CDR3 is 15 amino acids long. V lost 4 bases, J lost 5 bases, and 17 bases lay in between. CDR3 coding DNA: TGTGCCATCAGTGGCTACCCAAGTCAGAGGGAGACCCAGTACTTC. Residues: CAISGYPSQRETQYF.

The genes are TRBV4-2 and TRBJ1-2, with 7 positions matching TRBD1. V gave up 4 bases and J gave up 0 bases; unmatched junction bases: 5. This CDR3 contains 15 residues. Germline lookup yields CDR1 LGHNA and CDR2 YNFKEQ. This chain's CDR3 is CASSRDRHSNYGYTF. Here the CDR3 DNA reads TGTGCCAGCAGCCGGGACAGACATTCTAACTATGGCTACACCTTC.

This chain joins TRBV29-1 and TRBJ1-1; possible D gene TRBD1, 6 bases. The V end lost 7 bases, the J end lost 6 bases, and 15 bases lay between the germline ends. There are 12 residues in the CDR3. Germline loops: CDR1 SQVTM, CDR2 ANQGSEA. CDR3 sequence reads: CSAGGGLPEAFF. CDR3 nucleotides: TGCAGCGCGGGGGGGGGGCTCCCTGAAGCTTTCTTT. Full variable domain (remainder filled in from reference TRBV29-1 and TRBJ1-1): SAVISQKPSRDICQRGTSLTIQCQVDSQVTMMFWYRQQPGQSLTLIATANQGSEATYESGFVIDKFPISRPNLTFSTLTVSNMSPEDSSIYLCSAGGGLPEAFFGQGTRLTVV.

The chain carries TRBV4-1 and TRBJ2-1; TRBD2 matches at 8 bases. CDR1 and CDR2 (germline): MGHRA, YSYEKL. After removal of 1 base from V and 7 bases from J, the junction contained 6 bases not matched to a gene. The CDR3 loop spans 15 amino acids. As DNA, the CDR3 is TGCGCCAGCAGCCAAGGGCTAGCGGGCTGGAATGAGCAGTTCTTC. It yields the protein CASSQGLAGWNEQFF.

Only a few counts were recorded for this clonotype. The genes are TRBV20-1 and TRBJ2-1; 16 nucleotides align to TRBD2. The CDR3 loop spans 14 amino acids. Germline CDR1 DFQATT, CDR2 SNEGSKA (reference sequence). The J segment lost 9 bases and the V segment lost 5 bases, leaving 4 bases of the junction unmatched. CDR3 sequence: CSAAGTSGRAEQFF. CDR3 nucleotides: TGCAGTGCTGCCGGGACTAGCGGGAGGGCTGAGCAGTTCTTC.